This is a list of T cell receptor beta chains from one sample in a study of identical twins. TCRdb reprocessed the 5' RACE reads via MiXCR and lists one record per CDR3 protein. The repertoire includes approximately 600,000 distinct CDR3 sequences, roughly 7.1% of them detected once, and 1.6% sits in the top ten. This sample also appeared in a second study, on yellow fever vaccine responses in identical twins.

Sequencing was carried out using PBMCs. The receptors were gathered from a woman between 18 and 29 years old in good health. Both conserved end residues are part of each CDR3. D genes are given only for firm matches. For some rows the clone size is stated as once, few or many, or as a class when expanded; others skip it.

D gene	clone size	V gene	J gene	CDR3 DNA	CDR3 protein
.	many	TRBV14	TRBJ2-2	TGTGCCAGCAGCCAAGCGGTGGTCCGCACCGGGGAGCTGTTTTTT	CASSQAVVRTGELFF
.	.	TRBV13	TRBJ2-3	TGTGCCTGGAACACCAGGCTCCCCGGGGATACGCAGTATTTT	CAWNTRLPGDTQYF
TRBD1	few	TRBV5-5	TRBJ2-6	TGTGCCAGCAGCAAGGGACAGGACTTTAGCTCTGGGGCCAACGTCCTGACTTTC	CASSKGQDFSSGANVLTF
TRBD1	.	TRBV27	TRBJ2-7	TGTGCCAGCAGTTTATCGGGGACAGGGTTCGCCTACGAGCAGTACTTC	CASSLSGTGFAYEQYF
TRBD1	.	TRBV28	TRBJ1-1	TGTGCCAGCAGTTTCACAGGGGATGGGTTGAACACTGAAGCTTTCTTT	CASSFTGDGLNTEAFF
TRBD1	many	TRBV12-3/TRBV12-4	TRBJ2-1	TGTGCCAGCAGGATCGGGACAGCTAACAATGAGCAGTTCTTC	CASRIGTANNEQFF
.	few	TRBV5-1	TRBJ2-1	TGCGCCAGCGGGTTCGAGAGCGGTAGCTCCTACAATGAGCAGTTCTTC	CASGFESGSSYNEQFF
TRBD1	many	TRBV7-7	TRBJ2-3	TGTGCCAGCAGCTTACACAGGGGGACAGATACGCAGTATTTT	CASSLHRGTDTQYF
.	.	TRBV11-2	TRBJ1-2	TGTGCCAGCAGCTCCGGGACCCCTGGACAGACAGCTAACTATGGCTACACCTTC	CASSSGTPGQTANYGYTF
.	many	TRBV12-3/TRBV12-4	TRBJ1-6	TGTGCCAGCTCGGGTAACTCCTTCGCCCTCCACTTT	CASSGNSFALHF
TRBD1	few	TRBV7-8	TRBJ1-1	TGTGCCAGCAGCGGATTACAGGGGTTCTTGGGCGCGAACACTGAAGCTTTCTTT	CASSGLQGFLGANTEAFF
TRBD2	many	TRBV15	TRBJ2-7	TGTGCCACCAGTCCTAGCGGGAGTTACGAGCAGTACTTC	CATSPSGSYEQYF
.	few	TRBV4-1	TRBJ1-1	TGCGCCAGCAGCCCGCAGATTATACCACCTGAAGCTTTCTTT	CASSPQIIPPEAFF
.	few	TRBV2	TRBJ1-1	TGTGCCACCCTTATGAACACTGAAGCTTTCTTT	CATLMNTEAFF
.	.	TRBV7-6	TRBJ1-1	TGTGCCAGCACCGAGGGTGCGGGACCCAACACTGAAGCTTTCTTT	CASTEGAGPNTEAFF
TRBD2	.	TRBV10-3	TRBJ2-5	TGTGCCATCAGTGTTGGGGGGGGCCAAGAGACCCAGTACTTC	CAISVGGGQETQYF
.	many	TRBV5-1	TRBJ2-4	TGCGCCAGCAGCTGGGGCCCGGACAAGGGGATCTACATTCAGTACTTC	CASSWGPDKGIYIQYF
.	.	TRBV12-3/TRBV12-4	TRBJ1-1	TGTGCCAGCAGTTTAGGGGGCACATTTGAAGCTTTCTTT	CASSLGGTFEAFF
TRBD2	.	TRBV28	TRBJ2-1	TGTGCCAGCAGGCTCTCTAGCGGGAGGTTTTACAATGAGCAGTTCTTC	CASRLSSGRFYNEQFF
TRBD1	many	TRBV28	TRBJ1-5	TGTGCCAGCAGTCCCGGACAGGGGGCGAGTCAGCCCCAGCATTTT	CASSPGQGASQPQHF
.	.	TRBV9	TRBJ2-7	TGTGCCAGCAGCGTAGCTGCTAGCGCCTACGAGCAGTACTTC	CASSVAASAYEQYF
.	.	TRBV29-1	TRBJ2-1	TGCAGCGCCGGGAGCGGACCCAATGAGCAGTTCTTC	CSAGSGPNEQFF
.	.	TRBV6-6	TRBJ2-1	TGTGCCAGCGCGACCCGGGCCAGGGATGAGCAGTTCTTC	CASATRARDEQFF
.	few	TRBV27	TRBJ2-1	TGTGCCAGCAGTTTATCCAGCAGGGGTGAGCAGTTCTTC	CASSLSSRGEQFF
.	.	TRBV6-5	TRBJ2-1	TGTGCAACTAGCGCACGAGGGGGTGAGCAGTTCTTC	CATSARGGEQFF
.	many	TRBV12-3/TRBV12-4	TRBJ1-2	TGTGCCAGCAGTCAGGTATCGACTTATGGCTACACCTTC	CASSQVSTYGYTF
TRBD1	.	TRBV7-9	TRBJ2-3	TGTGCCAGCAGCATCGGGGACAGGGGGCGCGCAGATACGCAGTATTTT	CASSIGDRGRADTQYF
TRBD1	many	TRBV12-3/TRBV12-4	TRBJ1-4	TGTGCCAGCAGTTCACAGGGGCTTAATGAAAAACTGTTTTTT	CASSSQGLNEKLFF
TRBD1	.	TRBV9	TRBJ1-2	TGTGCCAGCAGCGTGAGGACAGGGGTTCGGGAGCAGACCTTC	CASSVRTGVREQTF
.	.	TRBV7-8	TRBJ1-6	TGTGCCAGCAGCTTAAGGGCTAATTCACCCCTCCACTTT	CASSLRANSPLHF
TRBD1	few	TRBV18	TRBJ1-1	TGTGCCAGCTCACACGGACAGGGGTACACTGAAGCTTTCTTT	CASSHGQGYTEAFF
.	few	TRBV7-9	TRBJ1-1	TGTGCCAGCAGCATCGGTGTCGTTACTGAAGCTTTCTTT	CASSIGVVTEAFF
.	few	TRBV28	TRBJ2-2	TGTGCCAGCCGGGACTTCAACACCGGGGAGCTGTTTTTT	CASRDFNTGELFF
.	few	TRBV4-1	TRBJ2-4	TGCGCCAGCAGCCAGCTAGACCTAGCCAAAAACATTCAGTACTTC	CASSQLDLAKNIQYF
TRBD2	.	TRBV3-1	TRBJ2-1	TGTGCCTGCAGCCCATCCGAACCCTGGCGGGAGGGGAATGAGCAGTTCTTC	CACSPSEPWREGNEQFF
TRBD2	many	TRBV6-2/TRBV6-3	TRBJ2-1	TGTGCCAGCAGAATTACTAGCGGGATCAATGAGCAGTTCTTC	CASRITSGINEQFF
TRBD2	few	TRBV5-1	TRBJ2-5	TGCGCCAGCAGCAAGGGACTAGCGGGGGGATTAGAGACCCAGTACTTC	CASSKGLAGGLETQYF
TRBD1	few	TRBV28	TRBJ1-5	TGTGCCAGCACCCAATTGACAGGGGGTAGGGGGAATCAGCCCCAGCATTTT	CASTQLTGGRGNQPQHF
TRBD2	.	TRBV20-1	TRBJ2-2	TGCAGTGCTAGAGATACTAGCGGGAGATCTAACACCGGGGAGCTGTTTTTT	CSARDTSGRSNTGELFF
.	.	TRBV4-1	TRBJ2-3	TGCGCCAGCAGCCAAGTTGTCTCTCAGCAGTATTTT	CASSQVVSQQYF
.	.	TRBV16	TRBJ2-3	TGTGCCAGCAGCCAATCGCGGGGGCACACAGATACGCAGTATTTT	CASSQSRGHTDTQYF
.	few	TRBV5-1	TRBJ2-3	TGCGCCAGCAGCTTGGCCCAGGGCGCAGATACGCAGTATTTT	CASSLAQGADTQYF
TRBD1	many	TRBV6-1	TRBJ2-7	TGTGCCAGCAGGGCCCGGGACAGATACGAGCAGTACTTC	CASRARDRYEQYF
TRBD1	.	TRBV7-9	TRBJ2-7	TGTGCCAGCAGCTCGGTACCAGGGGGAACCTACGAGCAGTACTTC	CASSSVPGGTYEQYF
TRBD1	few	TRBV10-3	TRBJ1-5	TGTGCCATCAGTGATCGGCAGGGGGCTAATCAGCCCCAGCATTTT	CAISDRQGANQPQHF
TRBD2	many	TRBV7-3	TRBJ2-1	TGTGCCAGCAGCTCATTAGCGGGTGAAGAGCAGTTCTTC	CASSSLAGEEQFF
.	few	TRBV4-1	TRBJ1-6	TGCGCCAGCAGCCAATTACCAACGAGCTCCTATAATTCACCCCTCCACTTT	CASSQLPTSSYNSPLHF
TRBD2	.	TRBV20-1	TRBJ2-4	TGCAGTGCCGCTCCGGGACTAGCGGGAGGAACCAAAAACATTCAGTACTTC	CSAAPGLAGGTKNIQYF
.	.	TRBV13	TRBJ2-1	TGTGCCAGCAGCTTAGGCCCGCACCCGATAACGATCTTC	CASSLGPHPITIF
.	few	TRBV2	TRBJ1-6	TGTGCCAGCAAACCCGGGGCGTATAATTCACCCCTCCACTTT	CASKPGAYNSPLHF
.	few	TRBV12-3/TRBV12-4	TRBJ2-5	TGTGCCAGCAGTTTAACCCGAGGGACCCAGTACTTC	CASSLTRGTQYF
.	many	TRBV20-1	TRBJ2-1	TGCAGTGCTAGAGAGGAAGGAATAGAGCAGTTCTTC	CSAREEGIEQFF
.	few	TRBV29-1	TRBJ1-1	TGCAGCGTGCCCAGACAGTCCACTGAAGCTTTCTTT	CSVPRQSTEAFF
TRBD1	few	TRBV7-9	TRBJ1-1	TGTGCCAGCAGCCCCGGGACAGGGCGCGTGGGTGAAGCTTTCTTT	CASSPGTGRVGEAFF
TRBD1	few	TRBV4-1	TRBJ1-5	TGCGCCAGCAGCCCTGACAGGGCCCGCAATCAGCCCCAGCATTTT	CASSPDRARNQPQHF
.	.	TRBV7-9	TRBJ2-1	TGTGCCAGCGGTCGGGAGAACTCCTACAATGAGCAGTTCTTC	CASGRENSYNEQFF
TRBD2	.	TRBV5-6	TRBJ2-1	TGTGCCAGCAGCATCGCCGGGACTAGTATATCCAATGAGCAGTTCTTC	CASSIAGTSISNEQFF
TRBD2	few	TRBV18	TRBJ2-5	TGTGCCAGCTCAAGGGGATCGACACGGGGGGGAGAAGAGACCCAGTACTTC	CASSRGSTRGGEETQYF
TRBD1	.	TRBV10-2	TRBJ1-1	TGCGCCAGCAATATGGACAGGGGGGGGTACGCTGAAGCTTTCTTT	CASNMDRGGYAEAFF
TRBD1	few	TRBV10-3	TRBJ2-7	TGTGCCATCAGGGGTACGGGGACAGGGGAGGACTACGAGCAGTACTTC	CAIRGTGTGEDYEQYF